A single sample is the source of the 8 T cell receptor beta chains below, sequenced in a study of patients and donors after allogeneic stem cell transplantation. TCRdb reprocessed the RT-PCR reads with MiXCR, giving one entry per CDR3 protein. The sample has roughly 880,000 distinct CDR3 sequences, more than 15% seen once. The specimen sequenced was blood, either unsorted or a sorted T cell fraction (not recorded which). The receptors shown here come from a human donor who was either an allogeneic HSCT recipient or a stem cell or donor lymphocyte infusion donor (not recorded which). It is not recorded whose cells these are; they may come from a transplant donor.

This clonotype turned up a few times. V is TRBV11-1 and J is TRBJ2-3; 11 positions match TRBD2. In germline, CDR1 is SGHAT, CDR2 FQDESV (reference sequence). After removal of 3 bases from V and 4 bases from J, the junction contained 15 bases not matched to a gene. The CDR3 extends over 19 amino acids. CDR3: CASSLRATSGSLIPDTQYF. The CDR3 DNA is TGTGCCAGCAGCTTGAGGGCTACTAGCGGGAGTTTAATCCCAGATACGCAGTATTTT.

This clonotype was observed a handful of times. This chain links TRBV30 with TRBJ1-3, with D maybe TRBD1 (5 bases). The CDR3 is 15 amino acids. V was trimmed by 1 base and J by 1 base, leaving 11 bases between them. CDR1 and CDR2 from the germline V gene are GTSNPN and SVGIG (reference sequence). The chain's CDR3 is CAWSAPGGSGNTIYF. DNA for the CDR3: TGTGCCTGGAGTGCGCCGGGGGGGTCTGGAAACACCATATATTTT.

The table lists this clonotype with a few counts. This chain links TRBV12-3 or TRBV12-4 with TRBJ1-2; a weak D match, TRBD1 (6 bases). The CDR3 covers 13 residues. Trimming stripped 6 bases from V and 7 bases from J, with 15 bases between. DNA of the CDR3: TGTGCCAGCAGGCCCGGGGGGGGGCGTGGCTACACCTTC. It specifies CASRPGGGRGYTF.

The chain has TRBV7-9 and TRBJ2-5; 9 bases agree with TRBD1. The CDR3 is made up of 17 amino acids. With 5 bases clipped from V and 5 bases from J, the junction kept 15 bases outside the gene matches. Germline values: CDR1 SEHNR, CDR2 FQNEAQ (reference sequence). CDR3 region: CASSPRSGTGSAETQYF. Written as DNA, the CDR3 is TGTGCCAGCAGCCCTCGATCCGGGACAGGGAGTGCGGAGACCCAGTACTTC.

The rearrangement joins TRBV7-9 to TRBJ2-7; D might be TRBD2 (5 bases). Germline lookup yields CDR1 SEHNR and CDR2 FQNEAQ (reference sequence). Trimming stripped 4 bases from V and 3 bases from J, with 13 bases between. The CDR3 has 14 amino acids. This chain's CDR3 is CASSSPGFNYEQYF. In DNA form, the CDR3 reads TGTGCCAGCAGCTCCCCGGGATTCAACTACGAGCAGTACTTC.

This clonotype occurred many times. J is TRBJ2-5 and V is TRBV5-6, with 11 positions matching TRBD2. CDR1 is SGHDT, CDR2 YYEEEE, per germline. V trimming: 3 bases; J trimming: 3 bases; junction bases outside the gene matches: 4. There are 15 residues in the CDR3. CDR3 coding DNA: TGTGCCAGCAGCTCGGGACTAGCGGTGGAAGAGACCCAGTACTTC. Its translation: CASSSGLAVEETQYF.

The chain joins TRBV10-2 to TRBJ2-1, with 8 nucleotides matching TRBD2. Germline CDR1 WSHSY, CDR2 SAAADI. The J segment lost 6 bases and the V segment lost 7 bases, leaving 11 bases of the junction unmatched. The CDR3 consists of 15 residues. The CDR3 spells CASTTGTSKGNEQFF. The CDR3 DNA sequence: TGCGCCAGCACCACCGGGACTAGTAAAGGCAATGAGCAGTTCTTC.

This clonotype was detected a few times. The chain is built from TRBV20-1 and TRBJ2-5; D is possibly TRBD2 (5 bases). The germline V and J ends were trimmed by 3 bases and 4 bases, with 12 bases remaining between them. Per the germline V gene, CDR1 is DFQATT and CDR2 is SNEGSKA (reference sequence). The CDR3 runs 13 residues. CDR3 coding DNA: TGCAGTGCTAGGTTGGGGAGACGAGAGACCCAGTACTTC. Translated, it gives CSARLGRRETQYF.